The source of this TCR beta chain is a study of T cells in Graves' hyperthyroidism and ophthalmopathy. Findings and caveats of the study: Blood also showed most of the thyroid clonotypes that were expanded above 0.001. A 13 V-J signature model discriminated ophthalmopathy versus stable hyperthyroidism.

Note on this clonotype: Its target is unknown.

TCR beta CDR3 regions were amplified from RNA transcripts. The HTBI set primed first-round TCR CDR3 RT-PCR. TCRdb re-called the multiplex PCR reads through MiXCR, storing one row per CDR3 protein. The profile shows about 270,000 distinct CDR3 sequences, approximately 21% of them singletons. CDR3 length: 15 amino acids. V trimming: 6 bases; J trimming: 5 bases; junction bases outside the gene matches: 9. The germline V gene has CDR1 SGHVS and CDR2 FNYEAQ. This clonotype was obtained from a young man with Graves' ophthalmopathy. J is TRBJ1-5 and V is TRBV7-6; 8 nucleotides line up with TRBD1. Sequenced: blood. CDR3 in amino acids: CASSYGQGRDQPQHF. The CDR3 DNA sequence: TGTGCCAGCAGTTATGGACAGGGTAGGGATCAGCCCCAGCATTTT. The variable domain in full, with the rest retrieved from reference TRBV7-6 and TRBJ1-5, is GAGVSQSPRYKVTKRGQDVALRCDPISGHVSLYWYRQALGQGPEFLTYFNYEAQQDKSGLPNDRFSAERPEGSISTLTIQRTEQRDSAMYRCASSYGQGRDQPQHFGDGTRLSIL.